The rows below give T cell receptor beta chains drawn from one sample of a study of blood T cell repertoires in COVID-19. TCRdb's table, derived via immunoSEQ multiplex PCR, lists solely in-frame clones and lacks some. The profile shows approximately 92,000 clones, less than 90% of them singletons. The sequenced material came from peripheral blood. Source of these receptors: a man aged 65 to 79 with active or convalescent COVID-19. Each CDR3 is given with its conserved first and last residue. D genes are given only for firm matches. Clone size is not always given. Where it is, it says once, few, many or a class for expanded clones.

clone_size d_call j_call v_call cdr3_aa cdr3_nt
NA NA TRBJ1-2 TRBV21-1 CASSKESGQGGIGYTF TGTGCCAGCAGCAAAGAGAGTGGACAGGGTGGTATTGGCTACACCTTC
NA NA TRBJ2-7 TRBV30 CAWRVFGYEQYF TGTGCCTGGAGGGTGTTCGGCTACGAGCAGTACTTC
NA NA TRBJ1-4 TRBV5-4 CASSSSGTPNEKLFF TGTGCCAGCAGCTCATCCGGGACACCTAATGAAAAACTGTTTTTT
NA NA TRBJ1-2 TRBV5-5 CASNSIGGVNYGHTF TGTGCCAGCAACTCAATAGGCGGAGTTAACTATGGCCACACCTTC
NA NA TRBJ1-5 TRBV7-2 CASSMQGNQPQHF TGTGCCAGCAGCATGCAGGGGAATCAGCCCCAGCATTTT
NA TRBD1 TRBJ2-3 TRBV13 CASSVDRGQVDTQYF TGTGCCAGCAGCGTGGACAGGGGCCAGGTTGATACGCAGTATTTT
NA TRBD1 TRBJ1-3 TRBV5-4 CASSPTGTGNTIYF TGTGCCAGCAGCCCGACAGGGACTGGAAACACCATATATTTT
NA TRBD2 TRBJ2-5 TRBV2 CASSVDARGSQETQYF TGTGCCAGCAGTGTTGACGCGCGGGGGAGCCAAGAGACCCAGTACTTC
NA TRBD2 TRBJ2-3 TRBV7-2 CASSFQSGGAQGTQYF TGTGCCAGCAGCTTTCAGAGCGGGGGGGCACAGGGTACGCAGTATTTT
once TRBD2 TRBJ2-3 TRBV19 CASTGIGLAGGDTQYF TGTGCCAGTACGGGTATCGGGCTAGCGGGTGGAGATACGCAGTATTTT
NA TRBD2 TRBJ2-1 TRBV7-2 CASSQQLGGGVDEQFF TGTGCCAGCAGCCAGCAGCTTGGCGGGGGGGTTGATGAGCAGTTCTTC
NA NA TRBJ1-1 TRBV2 CASSISRQDTEAFF TGTGCCAGCAGTATTTCTCGGCAGGACACTGAAGCTTTCTTT
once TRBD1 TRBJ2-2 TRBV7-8 CASRPGQGFGELFF TGTGCCAGCAGACCGGGACAGGGGTTCGGGGAGCTGTTTTTT
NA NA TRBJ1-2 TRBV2 CASSEARGLYGYTF TGTGCCAGCAGTGAAGCCCGGGGTCTCTATGGCTACACCTTC
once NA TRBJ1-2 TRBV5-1 CASSLRGTDYGYTF TGCGCCAGCAGCTTGAGGGGGACGGACTATGGCTACACCTTC
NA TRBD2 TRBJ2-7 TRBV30 CAWNLAGGISYEQYF TGTGCCTGGAATCTAGCGGGGGGGATATCCTACGAGCAGTACTTC
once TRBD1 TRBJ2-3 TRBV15 CATSSSTRTGSPLTDTQYF TGTGCCACCAGCTCCAGCACTCGGACAGGCTCGCCTCTCACAGATACGCAGTATTTT
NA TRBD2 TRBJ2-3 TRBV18 CASSPLAGAPDTQYF TGTGCCAGCTCACCCCTAGCGGGGGCCCCAGATACGCAGTATTTT
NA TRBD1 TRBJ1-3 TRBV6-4 CASSDHRDRGSGNTIYF TGTGCCAGCAGTGACCACCGGGACAGGGGCTCCGGAAACACCATATATTTT
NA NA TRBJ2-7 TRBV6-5 CASSYSIQGSYEQYF TGTGCCAGCAGTTACTCGATCCAGGGTTCCTACGAGCAGTACTTC
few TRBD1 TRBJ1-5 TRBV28 CASRSTGGQPQHF TGTGCCAGCAGATCGACAGGGGGTCAGCCCCAGCATTTT
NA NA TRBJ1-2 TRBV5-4 CASSLGQNQYLDGYTF TGTGCCAGCAGCTTAGGTCAAAACCAATACCTAGATGGCTACACCTTC
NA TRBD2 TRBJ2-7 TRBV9 CASSAPGGYPPREQYF TGTGCCAGCAGCGCCCCGGGGGGGTACCCCCCTAGGGAGCAGTACTTC
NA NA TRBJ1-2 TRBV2 CASSEGRWSLSYTF TGTGCCAGCAGTGAAGGGCGGTGGAGTCTTAGCTACACCTTC
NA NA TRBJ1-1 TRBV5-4 CASSSGGLGTEAFF TGTGCCAGCAGCTCTGGAGGGCTAGGCACTGAAGCTTTCTTT
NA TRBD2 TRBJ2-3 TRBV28 CASERGEVTDTQYF TGTGCCAGCGAGCGGGGGGAGGTCACAGATACGCAGTATTTT
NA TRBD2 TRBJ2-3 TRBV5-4 CASSPVAGGRTDTQYF TGTGCCAGCAGCCCTGTAGCGGGGGGGCGCACAGATACGCAGTATTTT
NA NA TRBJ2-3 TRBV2 CASLGRLTVLTDTQYF TGTGCCAGCTTGGGGCGTCTGACGGTCCTCACAGATACGCAGTATTTT
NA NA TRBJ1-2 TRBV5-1 CASSSGGGDYGYTF TGCGCCAGCAGCTCGGGGGGCGGGGACTATGGCTACACCTTC
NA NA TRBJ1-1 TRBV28 CASSLSGGTEAFF TGTGCCAGCAGTTTATCTGGGGGGACTGAAGCTTTCTTT
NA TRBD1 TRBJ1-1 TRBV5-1 CASSNTGVTNTEAFF TGCGCCAGCAGCAACACAGGGGTGACGAACACTGAAGCTTTCTTT
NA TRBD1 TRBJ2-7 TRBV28 CASSLGQALPYEQYF TGTGCCAGCAGCCTCGGACAGGCCTTACCCTACGAGCAGTACTTC
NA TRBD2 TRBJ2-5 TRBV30 CAWSVGVAGGLETQYF TGTGCCTGGAGTGTTGGAGTAGCGGGGGGGCTGGAGACCCAGTACTTC